Listed below are T cell receptor beta chains from one sample, sequenced in a study of blood T cell repertoires in COVID-19. Assay used: immunoSEQ multiplex PCR; TCRdb lists only in-frame clones, some missing. There are about 220,000 clones in the sample; 80% occur only once, and around 13% lies in the top ten. The sample was peripheral blood. Receptor source: a human donor in a cohort sampled during active COVID-19. CDR3s include the opening cysteine and the closing phenylalanine or tryptophan. Each record gives: CDR3 length, V gene, J gene, D gene, clone size, CDR3 protein, CDR3 DNA. The D gene is left open where the match is weak. Where a row states a size, it is once, few, many or the class of an expanded clone; other rows omit it.

>16|TRBV11-2|TRBJ2-3|NA|NA
CASSDHTDRTGDTQYF
TGTGCCAGCAGTGACCACACAGACCGGACTGGAGATACGCAGTATTTT
>15|TRBV6-6|TRBJ2-3|TRBD1|NA
CASSSPGQGEDTQYF
TGTGCCAGCAGTTCGCCGGGACAGGGGGAGGATACGCAGTATTTT
>14|TRBV4-1|TRBJ1-5|TRBD1|NA
CASSQGQGYQPQHF
TGCGCCAGCAGCCAAGGACAGGGTTATCAGCCCCAGCATTTT
>17|TRBV9|TRBJ2-1|TRBD2|few
CASSVGRASGGYNEQFF
TGTGCCAGCAGCGTAGGACGGGCTAGCGGAGGGTACAATGAGCAGTTCTTC
>14|TRBV25-1|TRBJ2-7|NA|NA
CASSDRKIPYEQYF
TGTGCCAGCAGTGATCGTAAAATCCCCTACGAGCAGTACTTC
>16|TRBV28|TRBJ1-3|TRBD1|NA
CASSLGQGSAGNTIYF
TGTGCCAGCAGTCTGGGACAGGGCTCCGCTGGAAACACCATATATTTT
>13|TRBV5-5|TRBJ2-7|NA|NA
CASSAGDFYEQYF
TGTGCCAGCAGCGCCGGCGACTTCTACGAGCAGTACTTC
>11|TRBV20-1|TRBJ2-3|NA|NA
CSAPIADTQYF
TGCAGTGCTCCAATAGCAGATACGCAGTATTTT
>15|TRBV19|TRBJ1-1|NA|NA
CASSPPGHLNTEAFF
TGTGCCAGTAGCCCTCCGGGACACCTGAACACTGAAGCTTTCTTT
>17|TRBV9|TRBJ1-1|NA|NA
CASSVGLDSEGNTEAFF
TGTGCCAGCAGCGTAGGCTTGGACAGTGAGGGGAACACTGAAGCTTTCTTT
>12|TRBV6-4|TRBJ1-2|TRBD1|NA
CASSPGTGGYTF
TGTGCCAGCAGTCCTGGGACAGGTGGCTACACCTTC
>12|TRBV12-3/TRBV12-4|TRBJ1-2|TRBD1|NA
CASSFRDRGYTF
TGTGCCAGCAGTTTCCGGGACAGAGGCTACACCTTC
>11|TRBV11-1|TRBJ1-1|NA|NA
CASTRGVGAFF
TGTGCCAGCACCCGGGGAGTGGGAGCTTTCTTT
>16|TRBV7-3|TRBJ2-5|TRBD2|NA
CASSYFPSGGQETQYF
TGTGCCAGCAGCTACTTTCCTAGCGGGGGCCAAGAGACCCAGTACTTC
>16|TRBV25-1|TRBJ1-5|NA|NA
CASSPNGGGGGQPQHF
TGTGCCAGCAGCCCCAATGGCGGGGGCGGGGGTCAGCCCCAGCATTTT
>13|TRBV27|TRBJ1-4|TRBD1|NA
CASSTGIKRQLFF
TGTGCCAGTTCGACAGGGATAAAGAGGCAACTGTTTTTT
>13|TRBV12-3/TRBV12-4|TRBJ1-5|TRBD1|NA
CASSRQGYQPQHF
TGTGCCAGCAGCCGACAGGGGTATCAGCCCCAGCATTTT
>14|TRBV5-4|TRBJ2-4|NA|NA
CASSLWGSGNIQYF
TGTGCCAGCAGCTTGTGGGGTTCAGGGAACATTCAGTACTTC
>14|TRBV28|TRBJ2-7|TRBD2|NA
CASSLVAGAYEQYF
TGTGCCAGCAGTTTGGTAGCGGGAGCCTACGAGCAGTACTTC
>13|TRBV6-5|TRBJ2-1|TRBD2|NA
CASSRGLADEQFF
TGTGCCAGCAGTCGGGGACTAGCGGATGAGCAGTTCTTC
>16|TRBV3-1/TRBV3-2|TRBJ2-2|TRBD2|NA
CASSQVSLAGSGELFF
TGTGCCAGCAGCCAAGTTTCTCTAGCGGGATCCGGGGAGCTGTTTTTT
>15|TRBV5-8|TRBJ1-2|TRBD1|NA
CASHLPGQSLYGYTF
TGTGCCAGCCACCTTCCGGGACAGTCGTTATATGGCTACACCTTC
>15|TRBV7-2|TRBJ2-7|NA|NA
CASSLSRGLTYEQYF
TGTGCCAGCAGTCTAAGCCGAGGTCTAACCTACGAGCAGTACTTC